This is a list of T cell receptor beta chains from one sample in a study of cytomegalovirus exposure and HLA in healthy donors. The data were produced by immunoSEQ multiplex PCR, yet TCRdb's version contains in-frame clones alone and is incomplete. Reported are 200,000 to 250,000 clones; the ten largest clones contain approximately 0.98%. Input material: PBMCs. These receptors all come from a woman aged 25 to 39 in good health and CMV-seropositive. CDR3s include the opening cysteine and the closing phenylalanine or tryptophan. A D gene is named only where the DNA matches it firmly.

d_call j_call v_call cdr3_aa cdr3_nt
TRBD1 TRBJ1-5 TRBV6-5 CASSPGTGGTQPQHF TGTGCCAGCAGCCCGGGGACAGGGGGAACTCAGCCCCAGCATTTT
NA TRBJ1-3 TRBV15 CATSMDIGVAGNTIYF TGTGCCACCAGCATGGACATTGGAGTGGCCGGAAACACCATATATTTT
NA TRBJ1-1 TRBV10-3 CAISGAQETEAFF TGTGCCATCAGTGGCGCACAGGAGACTGAAGCTTTCTTT
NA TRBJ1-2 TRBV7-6 CASSPRGTGGYTF TGTGCCAGCAGCCCTCGCGGGACTGGAGGCTACACCTTC
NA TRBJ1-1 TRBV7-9 CASSLNRGSLEVAFF TGTGCCAGCAGCTTAAACCGGGGGTCTTTGGAGGTAGCTTTCTTT
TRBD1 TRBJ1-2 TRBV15 CATSSSPGQGALRAGYTF TGTGCCACCAGCAGTTCCCCGGGACAGGGGGCTCTAAGGGCTGGCTACACCTTC
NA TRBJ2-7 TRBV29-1 CSVKGGTTYEQYF TGCAGCGTCAAAGGAGGGACCACCTACGAGCAGTACTTC
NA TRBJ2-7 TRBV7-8 CASSLEVALYEQYF TGTGCCAGCAGCTTAGAGGTAGCCCTCTACGAGCAGTACTTC
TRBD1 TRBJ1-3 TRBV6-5 CASSYRDSRNTIYF TGTGCCAGCAGTTACAGGGACAGTCGAAACACCATATATTTT
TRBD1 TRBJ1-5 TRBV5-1 CASSLTGAEDQPQHF TGCGCCAGCAGCTTGACAGGGGCGGAAGATCAGCCCCAGCATTTT
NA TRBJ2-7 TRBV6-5 CASSYSMAGEQYF TGTGCCAGCAGTTACTCGATGGCAGGCGAGCAGTACTTC
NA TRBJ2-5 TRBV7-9 CASSKLSEGETQYF TGTGCCAGCAGCAAACTATCGGAGGGGGAGACCCAGTACTTC
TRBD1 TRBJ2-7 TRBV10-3 CAISESRQGEYEQYF TGTGCCATCAGTGAGTCCCGACAGGGGGAATACGAGCAGTACTTC
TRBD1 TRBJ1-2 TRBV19 CASSLGTGTSGYTF TGTGCCAGTAGTTTGGGGACAGGGACCTCTGGCTACACCTTC
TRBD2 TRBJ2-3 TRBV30 CAWSREADTQYF TGTGCCTGGAGTCGGGAGGCAGATACGCAGTATTTT
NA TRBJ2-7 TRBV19 CASSQTGTTQGYEQYF TGTGCCAGTAGTCAGACAGGAACCACTCAGGGCTACGAGCAGTACTTC
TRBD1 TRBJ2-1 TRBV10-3 CAISESSGGYNEQFF TGTGCCATCAGTGAGTCGTCAGGGGGCTACAATGAGCAGTTCTTC
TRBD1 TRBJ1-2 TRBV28 CASSFLDRRVHGYTF TGTGCCAGCAGTTTTTTGGACAGGAGAGTCCATGGCTACACCTTC
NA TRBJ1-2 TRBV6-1 CASSETRGYGYTF TGTGCCAGCAGTGAAACCCGGGGCTATGGCTACACCTTC
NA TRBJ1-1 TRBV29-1 CSVGQTESAFF TGCAGCGTTGGGCAGACAGAATCTGCTTTCTTT
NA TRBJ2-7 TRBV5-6 CASSAQGWAYEQYF TGTGCCAGCAGCGCGCAGGGTTGGGCCTACGAGCAGTACTTC
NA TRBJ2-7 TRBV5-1 CASSGRQVTNYEQYF TGCGCCAGCAGCGGCCGACAGGTAACGAACTACGAGCAGTACTTC
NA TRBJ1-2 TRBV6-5 CASSYSIQGNYGYTF TGTGCCAGCAGTTACTCGATTCAGGGTAACTATGGCTACACCTTC
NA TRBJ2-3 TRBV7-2 CASSLGGTSTDTQYF TGTGCCAGCAGCTTAGGGGGGACTAGCACAGATACGCAGTATTTT
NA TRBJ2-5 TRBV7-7 CASSLGTNQETQYF TGTGCCAGCAGCTTAGGGACTAACCAAGAGACCCAGTACTTC
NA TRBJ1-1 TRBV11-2 CASSLSFTRAFF TGTGCCAGCAGCTTAAGCTTTACGCGAGCTTTCTTT
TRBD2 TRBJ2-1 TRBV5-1 CASSLVASGDNEQFF TGCGCCAGCAGCTTGGTGGCTAGCGGGGACAATGAGCAGTTCTTC
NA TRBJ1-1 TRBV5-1 CASRRQMNTEAFF TGCGCCAGCAGGCGGCAGATGAACACTGAAGCTTTCTTT
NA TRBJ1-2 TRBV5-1 CASSLGLGDLYGYTF TGCGCCAGCAGCTTGGGGTTAGGGGATTTGTATGGCTACACCTTC
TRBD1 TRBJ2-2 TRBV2 CASTAGGRGTGELFF TGTGCCAGCACGGCAGGGGGTAGGGGCACCGGGGAGCTGTTTTTT
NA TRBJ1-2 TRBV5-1 CASSLSQDRGYTF TGCGCCAGCAGCTTGAGTCAGGATAGGGGCTACACCTTC
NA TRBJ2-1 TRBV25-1 CASSALTLSSYNEQFF TGTGCCAGCAGTGCGCTAACGCTGAGCTCCTACAATGAGCAGTTCTTC
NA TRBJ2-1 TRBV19 CASSSQGGRFLEQFF TGTGCCAGTAGTTCCCAAGGGGGACGCTTTTTGGAGCAGTTCTTC